This T cell receptor beta chain stems from a study of blood T cells in healthy people across ages. Per germline, CDR1 SGHRS and CDR2 YFSETQ. V lost 6 bases, J lost 8 bases, and 17 bases lay in between. The CDR3 length is 14 residues. Primers used in a second PCR of about 6 to 11 cycles were a sample-barcoded 5' primer and a J-beta primer mix. In TCRdb, the 5' RACE reads were re-called with MiXCR into one record per CDR3 protein. The table has 800,000 to 1,000,000 distinct CDR3 sequences, around 48% seen once; the top ten hold under 15%. J is TRBJ1-4 and V is TRBV5-1; possible D gene TRBD1, 5 bases. The sequenced sample consisted of blood. The source of this sequence is a young man in good health. Here the CDR3 DNA reads TGCGCCAGCAACCGGGACGGAGGAGGAGAAAAACTGTTTTTT. Its protein is CASNRDGGGEKLFF. Together with reference TRBV5-1 and TRBJ1-4, the CDR3 gives the full variable domain: KAGVTQTPRYLIKTRGQQVTLSCSPISGHRSVSWYQQTPGQGLQFLFEYFSETQRNKGNFPGRFSGRQFSNSRSEMNVSTLELGDSALYLCASNRDGGGEKLFFGSGTQLSVL.